The 27 T cell receptor beta chains below were found in one sample sequenced in a study of post-analysis software for immune sequencing data. Their cognate antigens are unknown. Study-wide results and limits: Elevated frequency relative to controls characterized several TRBV segments in patients, TRBV5-6, TRBV5-1 and TRBV20-1 among them.

Presence of unique molecular identifiers characterized the TCR beta cDNA libraries. TCRdb analysed the PCR reads with MiXCR anew, one entry per CDR3 protein. The table has roughly 540,000 distinct CDR3 sequences, 30% to 40% seen once. Sample: blood. The receptors were gathered from a girl under 18 with multiple sclerosis.

This clonotype was seen only a few times. This chain links TRBV5-1 with TRBJ1-2; 7 bases agree with TRBD1. Germline CDR1 is SGHRS and CDR2 is YFSETQ. CDR3 length equals 15 residues. The V and J ends lost 4 bases and 3 bases, in that order; junction bases with no gene match: 9. The CDR3 DNA sequence: TGCGCCAGCAGCCCTGCCGGGACAGCCGACTATGGCTACACCTTC. Its protein product is CASSPAGTADYGYTF.

The chain has TRBV11-2 and TRBJ2-4; D is perhaps TRBD1 (6 bases). The CDR3 extends over 13 amino acids. The germline V and J ends were trimmed by 11 bases and 7 bases, with 18 bases remaining between them. Germline V gene lookup returns CDR1 SGHAT and CDR2 FQNNGV. The CDR3 protein is CACGTGPGNIQYF. For the CDR3, the DNA is TGTGCCTGCGGTACAGGGCCAGGGAACATTCAGTACTTC. The variable domain in full, completed from reference TRBV11-2 and TRBJ2-4, reads EAGVAQSPRYKIIEKRQSVAFWCNPISGHATLYWYQQILGQGPKLLIQFQNNGVVDDSQLPKDRFSAERLKGVDSTLKIQPAKLEDSAVYLCACGTGPGNIQYFGAGTRLSVL.

The V call is TRBV18, the J call TRBJ2-5, with TRBD2 matching over 12 bases. The CDR3 sequence is 17 residues long. Trimming at V came to 5 bases and at J to 0 bases, leaving 7 bases not matched to a gene. Germline V gives CDR1 KGHSH, CDR2 LQKENI. CDR3 sequence (DNA): TGTGCCAGCTCAATTAGGAGACTAGCGGGGGACCAAGAGACCCAGTACTTC. This codes for CASSIRRLAGDQETQYF.

The V gene is TRBV28, the J gene TRBJ1-5, with 12 bases identical to TRBD1. CDR1 is MDHEN and CDR2 is SYDVKM in the germline V gene. The CDR3 contains 16 residues. V shed 6 bases, J shed 2 bases, and the junction held 5 bases outside the gene matches. The CDR3 spells CASSSGQGARNQPQHF. The CDR3 DNA sequence: TGTGCCAGCAGCTCGGGACAGGGGGCGCGCAATCAGCCCCAGCATTTT.

The V gene is TRBV2, the J gene TRBJ2-5; no clear D. V gave up 3 bases and J gave up 2 bases, with 10 bases separating them. Germline CDR1 SNHLY, CDR2 FYNNEI. This CDR3 is built from 14 residues. The CDR3 is CASSELHRQETQYF. The CDR3 bases are TGTGCCAGCAGTGAGCTCCACAGACAAGAGACCCAGTACTTC.

This sequence joins TRBV10-3 and TRBJ1-2; D unclear. CDR3 size: 16 residues. Deletions cut 3 bases from V and 10 bases from J, with 24 bases between. Germline lookup yields CDR1 ENHRY and CDR2 SYGVKD. The CDR3 DNA reads TGTGCCATCAGTGACCACGGCCCGAACAGTACCCGTGACTACACCTTC. Protein sequence: CAISDHGPNSTRDYTF.

This clonotype was seen more than once but under ten times. DNA of the CDR3: TGTGCCAGCAGTGAACTAAGCGGGGGAAGGGAGAAGACCCAGTACTTC. Translated, it gives CASSELSGGREKTQYF. V gene TRBV6-1 combines with J gene TRBJ2-5; TRBD2 matches 8 bases. The junction had 11 bases not matched to a gene; V was cut back by 2 bases and J by 6 bases. The CDR3 loop spans 16 amino acids. Per germline, CDR1 MNHNS and CDR2 SASEGT.

The chain links TRBV20-1 to TRBJ2-3; D is undetermined. Trimming took 1 base from V and 0 from J, leaving 11 bases between them. There are 15 residues in the CDR3. Germline values: CDR1 DFQATT, CDR2 SNEGSKA (reference sequence). The CDR3 protein is CSARAEGSSTDTQYF. DNA for the CDR3: TGCAGTGCTAGAGCCGAAGGGTCTAGCACAGATACGCAGTATTTT.

This clonotype was recorded once. The junction differs from germline at one of its ends, possibly a read error. The CDR3 region has the DNA TGCAGTGCTAGAGGAGGGACAGGGGGGCGCTCCTATAATTCACCCCCCCACTTT. This encodes CSARGGTGGRSYNSPPHF. The rearrangement links TRBV20-1 to TRBJ1-6; 11 positions agree with TRBD1. Germline assignment: CDR1 DFQATT and CDR2 SNEGSKA (reference sequence). This CDR3 is built from 18 residues.

The chain couples TRBV20-1 to TRBJ2-5; TRBD2 agrees at 7 bases. CDR1 is DFQATT, CDR2 SNEGSKA, per germline (reference sequence). J gave up 5 bases and V 4 bases, and 4 bases lay outside the gene matches. The CDR3 has 12 amino acids. The CDR3 sequence: CSANPGGETQYF. DNA of the CDR3: TGCAGTGCTAATCCCGGGGGGGAGACCCAGTACTTC.

The chain recombines TRBV20-1 with TRBJ2-7; 11 nucleotides agree with TRBD2. The CDR3 has 15 residues. Trimming cost V 5 bases and J 0 bases; bases outside gene matches: 6. Looked up from germline, CDR1 is DFQATT and CDR2 is SNEGSKA (reference sequence). The CDR3 is CSAWPTSGVSYEQYF. Here the CDR3 DNA reads TGCAGTGCTTGGCCGACTAGCGGGGTCTCCTACGAGCAGTACTTC.

Only a few counts were recorded for this clonotype. The chain joins TRBV6-7 to TRBJ2-1, with TRBD2 identical over 9 bases. TRBV6-7 counts as an open reading frame of uncertain function. With V trimmed by 2 bases and J by 2 bases, 1 base remained unmatched. The CDR3 contains 15 residues. The CDR3 bases are TGTGCCAGCAGTTACCTAGCGGGAACCTACAATGAGCAGTTCTTC. Translating gives CASSYLAGTYNEQFF.

The chain is built from TRBV20-1 and TRBJ1-5, with 9 bases matching TRBD1. The CDR3 runs 16 residues. Trimming took 0 bases from V and 2 from J; bases not matched to a gene: 5. Germline V lookup: CDR1 DFQATT, CDR2 SNEGSKA (reference sequence). CDR3 DNA sequence: TGCAGTGCTAGAGATCTGGACAGGGGAGGCAATCAGCCCCAGCATTTT. Amino acids: CSARDLDRGGNQPQHF.

This clonotype showed up just a few times. V usage is TRBV9 and J usage is TRBJ2-3, with 7 bases lining up with TRBD2. This CDR3 has 15 amino acids. Germline V lookup: CDR1 SGDLS, CDR2 YYNGEE. V was pared by 0 bases and J by 2 bases, with 3 bases of the junction left unmatched. The CDR3 DNA reads TGTGCCAGCAGCGTAGGAGCGGGGACCACAGATACGCAGTATTTT. This translates into CASSVGAGTTDTQYF.

This chain uses TRBV5-1 with TRBJ2-1; 10 bases fit TRBD2. CDR3 length: 16 amino acids. The J segment lost 1 base and the V segment lost 4 bases, leaving 5 bases of the junction unmatched. CDR1 is SGHRS and CDR2 is YFSETQ in the germline V gene. CDR3 DNA sequence: TGCGCCAGCAGCCCAGCGGGGGGGCGTTCCTACAATGAGCAGTTCTTC. Its protein product is CASSPAGGRSYNEQFF. Full variable domain (missing parts from reference TRBV5-1 and TRBJ2-1): KAGVTQTPRYLIKTRGQQVTLSCSPISGHRSVSWYQQTPGQGLQFLFEYFSETQRNKGNFPGRFSGRQFSNSRSEMNVSTLELGDSALYLCASSPAGGRSYNEQFFGPGTRLTVL.

This clonotype was observed a few times. V usage is TRBV7-6 and J usage is TRBJ2-1; no reliable D call. From germline, CDR1 is SGHVS and CDR2 FNYEAQ. The CDR3 runs 14 residues. Trimming removed 2 bases at V and 5 bases at J, with 10 bases between. CDR3 protein: CASSLLGPNNEQFF. The CDR3 region has the DNA TGTGCCAGCAGCTTACTGGGCCCGAACAATGAGCAGTTCTTC.

This clonotype has more than one count but fewer than ten. The gene calls are TRBV6-1 and TRBJ1-3; D possibly corresponds to TRBD1 (5 bases). Per the germline V gene, CDR1 is MNHNS and CDR2 is SASEGT. This CDR3 is built from 14 residues. Between the trimmed V and J ends, which lost 2 bases and 1 base, there was a span of 6 bases. The CDR3: CASSEQGSGNTIYF. Here the CDR3 DNA reads TGTGCCAGCAGTGAACAGGGATCTGGAAACACCATATATTTT.

The V and J genes are TRBV29-1 and TRBJ2-3, with 11 nucleotides matching TRBD1. The ends lost 5 bases at V and 4 bases at J; junction bases unmatched: 11. CDR1 and CDR2 (germline): SQVTM, ANQGSEA. This CDR3 is built from 16 residues. The CDR3 nucleotides read TGCAGCGTTTACAACACGGGACAGGGGGTAGCAGATACGCAGTATTTT. Translating gives CSVYNTGQGVADTQYF.

The V and J genes are TRBV29-1 and TRBJ1-4, with D tentatively TRBD1 (5 bases). V was cut by 5 bases and J by 2 bases, with 6 bases left in between. Germline-derived CDR1 and CDR2 are SQVTM and ANQGSEA. The CDR3 runs 12 residues. CDR3 in amino acids: CSVWDTNEKLFF. CDR3 coding DNA: TGCAGCGTTTGGGACACTAATGAAAAACTGTTTTTT.

This clonotype was seen a handful of times. This chain uses TRBV20-1 with TRBJ2-7; D remains unclear. Germline loops: CDR1 DFQATT, CDR2 SNEGSKA (reference sequence). The CDR3 is made up of 16 amino acids. V shed 3 bases and J shed 2 bases, with 20 bases lying between them. DNA of the CDR3: TGCAGTGCTAGCCCCCCCCAGACGGCCAGCACCTACGAGCAGTACTTC. Translating gives CSASPPQTASTYEQYF.

The chain has TRBV3-1 and TRBJ2-5; unclear D gene. From germline, CDR1 is LGHDT and CDR2 YNNKEL (reference sequence). This CDR3 region has 14 residues. Trimming left V 1 base short and J 6 bases short, with 12 bases between. The CDR3 coding sequence is TGTGCCAGCAGCCAAGGTTACCTAACAAAGACCCAGTACTTC. Its translation is CASSQGYLTKTQYF.

V and J are TRBV9 and TRBJ2-1; 9 positions match TRBD1. The CDR3 extends over 18 amino acids. J gave up 5 bases and V 0 bases, and 12 bases lay outside the gene matches. Germline V gene data show CDR1 as SGDLS and CDR2 as YYNGEE. CDR3 amino acids: CASSVAGQGRISHNEQFF. CDR3 sequence (DNA): TGTGCCAGCAGCGTAGCGGGACAGGGAAGGATCTCTCACAATGAGCAGTTCTTC.

This clonotype was seen more than once but under ten times. The chain employs TRBV29-1 and TRBJ1-2; D is possibly TRBD1 (5 bases). This CDR3 has 12 amino acids. Per the germline V gene, CDR1 is SQVTM and CDR2 is ANQGSEA. V was shortened by 2 bases and J by 2 bases, with 6 bases between the two germline ends. The CDR3 DNA is TGCAGCGTTGAAAGACAGAACTATGGCTACACCTTC. Protein: CSVERQNYGYTF.

CDR3 coding DNA: TGTGCCACCAGTGTTGGGTCTGAGCAGTTCTTC. This translates into CATSVGSEQFF. The rearrangement links TRBV24-1 to TRBJ2-1; D gene ambiguous. Germline CDR1 KGHDR, CDR2 SFDVKD. The V and J ends lost 5 bases and 9 bases respectively, with 7 bases between them. The CDR3 loop spans 11 amino acids.

In its sample, this clonotype was seen a few times. This chain connects TRBV7-3 to TRBJ2-1; perhaps TRBD2 as D (5 bases). Germline V gene lookup returns CDR1 SGHTA and CDR2 FQGTGA. The CDR3 covers 15 residues. Trimming cost V 5 bases and J 2 bases, with 13 bases left between them. The CDR3 nucleotides read TGTGCCAGCAGCAATTCAGAGGGCACCTACAATGAGCAGTTCTTC. The encoded protein is CASSNSEGTYNEQFF.

The rearrangement links TRBV12-3 or TRBV12-4 to TRBJ1-5; D call uncertain. There are 16 residues in the CDR3. V shed 3 bases and J shed 2 bases, with 14 bases lying between them. CDR3 nucleotide sequence: TGTGCCAGCAGTTTGTGGGTGGGGTCGGGCAATCAGCCCCAGCATTTT. As protein: CASSLWVGSGNQPQHF.

This clonotype has only a few counts. The chain joins TRBV29-1 to TRBJ1-1; 9 bases are a match to TRBD1. CDR3 size: 15 residues. Germline CDR1 reads SQVTM; CDR2 reads ANQGSEA. The ends lost 3 bases at V and 5 bases at J; junction bases unmatched: 10. The CDR3 loop reads CSVEGNRGRRTEAFF. CDR3 coding DNA: TGCAGCGTTGAGGGAAACAGGGGGCGGAGGACTGAAGCTTTCTTT.